This TCR beta chain was recovered during a study of shared T cell receptors in the human thymus. Generated by immunoSEQ multiplex PCR, the TCRdb table keeps only in-frame clones and is missing some. The sample has some 400,000 clones, 95% seen once. This CDR3 has 16 residues. V was clipped by 2 bases and J by 4 bases; unmatched bases: 5. Germline V gives CDR1 LGHNT, CDR2 FRNRAP. The rearrangement links TRBV12-5 to TRBJ2-2; 9 bases map to TRBD1. The TCR sequence derives from a human donor. The material sequenced was thymocytes. CDR3 region: CASGLIDRGGTGELFF. The CDR3 coding sequence is TGTGCTAGTGGTTTGATAGACAGGGGGGGCACCGGGGAGCTGTTTTTT.